One T cell receptor (beta chain) is described in this entry. The repertoire was sequenced with immunoSEQ multiplex PCR; TCRdb's copy has only in-frame clones and lacks some. The table lists 150,000 or so clones, around 88% of them singletons, with 1.7% in the top ten. The CDR3 covers 14 residues. The germline gives CDR1 LGHNA, CDR2 YNFKEQ. Trimming pared 1 base from V and 3 bases from J, leaving 6 bases between. This entry belongs to a study of control samples from healthy donors and cancer patients. The receptor was isolated from a man aged 18 to 30 in good health. Sequenced material: blood. The gene calls are TRBV4-2 and TRBJ2-2; D uncertain. This chain's CDR3 is CASSQGWDTGELFF. The CDR3, as DNA: TGTGCCAGCAGCCAAGGCTGGGACACCGGGGAGCTGTTTTTT.